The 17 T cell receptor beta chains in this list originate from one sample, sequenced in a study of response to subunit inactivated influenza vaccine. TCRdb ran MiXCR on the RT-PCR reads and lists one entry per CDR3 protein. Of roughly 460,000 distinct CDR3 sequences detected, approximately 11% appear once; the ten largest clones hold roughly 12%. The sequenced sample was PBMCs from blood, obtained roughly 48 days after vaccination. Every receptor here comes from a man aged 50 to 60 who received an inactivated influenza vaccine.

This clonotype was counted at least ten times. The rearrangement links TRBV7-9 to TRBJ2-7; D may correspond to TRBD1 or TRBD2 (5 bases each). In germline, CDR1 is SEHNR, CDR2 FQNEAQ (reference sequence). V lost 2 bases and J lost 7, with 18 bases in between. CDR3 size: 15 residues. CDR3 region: CASSLLGTSLGEQYF. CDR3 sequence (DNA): TGTGCCAGCAGCTTATTAGGGACGTCCTTGGGGGAGCAGTACTTC.

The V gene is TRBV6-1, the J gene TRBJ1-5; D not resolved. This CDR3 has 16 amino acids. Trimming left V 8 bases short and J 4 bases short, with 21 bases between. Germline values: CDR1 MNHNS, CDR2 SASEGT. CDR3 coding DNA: TGTGCCAGCGGTATCAAGCAGAGACCGATGAATCAGCCCCAGCATTTT. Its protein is CASGIKQRPMNQPQHF.

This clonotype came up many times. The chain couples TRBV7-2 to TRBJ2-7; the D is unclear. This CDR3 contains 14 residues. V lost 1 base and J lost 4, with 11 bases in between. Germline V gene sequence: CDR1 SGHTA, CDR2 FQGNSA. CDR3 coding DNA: TGTGCCAGCAGCTTAGGACTGACGAATTACGAGCAGTACTTC. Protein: CASSLGLTNYEQYF.

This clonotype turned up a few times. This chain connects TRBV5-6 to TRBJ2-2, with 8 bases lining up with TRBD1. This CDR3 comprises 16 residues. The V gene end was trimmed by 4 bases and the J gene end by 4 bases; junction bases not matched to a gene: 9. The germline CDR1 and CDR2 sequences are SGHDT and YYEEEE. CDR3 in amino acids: CASSGQGRSGTGELFF. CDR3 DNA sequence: TGTGCCAGCAGCGGACAGGGACGAAGTGGCACCGGGGAGCTGTTTTTT. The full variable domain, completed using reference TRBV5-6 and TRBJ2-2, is DAGVTQSPTHLIKTRGQQVTLRCSPKSGHDTVSWYQQALGQGPQFIFQYYEEEERQRGNFPDRFSGHQFPNYSSELNVNALLLGDSALYLCASSGQGRSGTGELFFGEGSRLTVL.

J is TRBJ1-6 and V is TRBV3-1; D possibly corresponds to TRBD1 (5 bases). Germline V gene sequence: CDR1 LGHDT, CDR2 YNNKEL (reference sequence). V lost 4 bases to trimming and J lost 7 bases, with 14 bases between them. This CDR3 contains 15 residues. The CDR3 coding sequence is TGTGCCAGCAGCCGGGGCAGGTGGAGGAATTCACCCCTCCACTTT. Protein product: CASSRGRWRNSPLHF.

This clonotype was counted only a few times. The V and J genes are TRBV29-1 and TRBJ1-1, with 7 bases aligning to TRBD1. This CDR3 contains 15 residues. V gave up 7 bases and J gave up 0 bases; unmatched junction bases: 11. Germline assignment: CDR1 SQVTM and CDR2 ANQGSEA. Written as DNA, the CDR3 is TGCAGCGCCGGGGGGGACAGCCTTATGAACACTGAAGCTTTCTTT. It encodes CSAGGDSLMNTEAFF.

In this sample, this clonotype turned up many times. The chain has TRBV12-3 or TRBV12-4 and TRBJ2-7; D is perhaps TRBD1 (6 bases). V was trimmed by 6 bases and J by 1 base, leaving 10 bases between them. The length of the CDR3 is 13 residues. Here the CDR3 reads CASRLQGSYEQYF. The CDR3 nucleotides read TGTGCCAGCAGGCTACAGGGTTCCTACGAGCAGTACTTC.

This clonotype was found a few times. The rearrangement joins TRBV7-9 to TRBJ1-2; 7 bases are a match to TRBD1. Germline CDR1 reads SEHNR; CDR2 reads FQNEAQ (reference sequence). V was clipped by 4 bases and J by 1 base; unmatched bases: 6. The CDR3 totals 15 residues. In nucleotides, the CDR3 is TGTGCCAGCAGCTCCGCTGACAGGGTTAACTATGGCTACACCTTC. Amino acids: CASSSADRVNYGYTF.

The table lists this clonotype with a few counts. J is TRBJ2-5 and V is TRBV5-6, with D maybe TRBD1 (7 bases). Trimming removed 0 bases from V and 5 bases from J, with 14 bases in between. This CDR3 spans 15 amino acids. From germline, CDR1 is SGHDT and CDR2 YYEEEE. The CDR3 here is CASSLAWAGGETQYF. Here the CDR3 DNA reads TGTGCCAGCAGCTTGGCCTGGGCAGGGGGGGAGACCCAGTACTTC.

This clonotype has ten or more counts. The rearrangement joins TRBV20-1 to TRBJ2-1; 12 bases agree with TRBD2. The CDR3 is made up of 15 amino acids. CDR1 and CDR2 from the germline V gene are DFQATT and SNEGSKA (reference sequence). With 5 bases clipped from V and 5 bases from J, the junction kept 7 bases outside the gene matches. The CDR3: CSAGGLAGTHNEQFF. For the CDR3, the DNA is TGCAGTGCTGGCGGACTAGCGGGAACACACAATGAGCAGTTCTTC.

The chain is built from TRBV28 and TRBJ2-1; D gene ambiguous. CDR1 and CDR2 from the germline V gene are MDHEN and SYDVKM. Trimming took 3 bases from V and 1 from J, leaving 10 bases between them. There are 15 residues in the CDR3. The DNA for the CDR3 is TGTGCCAGCAGTTTTTGGGCGGAGTCCTACAATGAGCAGTTCTTC. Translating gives CASSFWAESYNEQFF.

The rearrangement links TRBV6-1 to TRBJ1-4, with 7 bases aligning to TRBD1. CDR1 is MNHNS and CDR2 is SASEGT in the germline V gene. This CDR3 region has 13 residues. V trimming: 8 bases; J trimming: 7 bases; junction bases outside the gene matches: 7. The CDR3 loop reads CASWRGRGEKLFF. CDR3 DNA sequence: TGTGCCAGCTGGAGGGGGCGCGGTGAAAAACTGTTTTTT.

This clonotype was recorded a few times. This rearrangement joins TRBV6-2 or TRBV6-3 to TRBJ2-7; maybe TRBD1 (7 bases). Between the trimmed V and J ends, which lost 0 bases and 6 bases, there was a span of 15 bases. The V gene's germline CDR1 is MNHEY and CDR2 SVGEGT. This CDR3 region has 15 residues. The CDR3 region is CASSYSRAGGIEQYF. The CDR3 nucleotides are TGTGCCAGCAGTTACTCGAGGGCAGGGGGGATCGAGCAGTACTTC.

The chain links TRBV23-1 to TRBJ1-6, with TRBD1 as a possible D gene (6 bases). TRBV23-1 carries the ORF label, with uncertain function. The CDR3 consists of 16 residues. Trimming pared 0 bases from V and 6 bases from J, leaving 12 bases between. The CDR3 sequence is CASSQSRTASNSPLHF. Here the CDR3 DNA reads TGCGCCAGCAGTCAATCTAGGACAGCGTCTAATTCACCCCTCCACTTT.

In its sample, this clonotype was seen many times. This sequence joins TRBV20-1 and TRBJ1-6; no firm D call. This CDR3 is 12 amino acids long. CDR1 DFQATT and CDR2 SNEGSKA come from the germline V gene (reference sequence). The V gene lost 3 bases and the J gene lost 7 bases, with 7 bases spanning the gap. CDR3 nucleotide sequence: TGCAGTGCTAGTGGTCAGAATTCACCCCTCCACTTT. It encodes CSASGQNSPLHF.

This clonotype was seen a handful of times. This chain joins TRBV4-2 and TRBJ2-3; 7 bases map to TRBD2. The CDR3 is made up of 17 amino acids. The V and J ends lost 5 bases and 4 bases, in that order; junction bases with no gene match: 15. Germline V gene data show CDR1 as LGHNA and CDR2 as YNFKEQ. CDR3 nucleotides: TGTGCCAGCAGCACTCGAATGACTGCGCTAGCGGCAGATACGCAGTATTTT. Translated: CASSTRMTALAADTQYF.

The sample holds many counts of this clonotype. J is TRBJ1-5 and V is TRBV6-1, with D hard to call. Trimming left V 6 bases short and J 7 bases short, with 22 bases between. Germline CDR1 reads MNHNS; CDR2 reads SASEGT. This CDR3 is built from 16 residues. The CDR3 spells CASRSGSSPLGQPQHF. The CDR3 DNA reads TGTGCCAGCAGGTCCGGGAGCTCTCCCCTCGGGCAGCCCCAGCATTTT.